Following are 29 T cell receptor beta chains from one sample sequenced in a study of PD-L1 blockade in urothelial cancer. Time point given: pretreatment peripheral blood. Measured with immunoSEQ multiplex PCR; TCRdb has only the in-frame clones, and not every one. The sample includes tens of thousands of clones, over 80% seen only once; the top ten take 2% to 2.5%. The starting material was PBMCs, obtained around atezolizumab (anti-PD-L1) treatment. These receptors were taken from a man aged 55 to 70 with urothelial cancer.

The table lists this clone with a few counts. This chain joins TRBV28 and TRBJ2-7; 7 nucleotides line up with TRBD2. Germline CDR1 reads MDHEN; CDR2 reads SYDVKM. This CDR3 region has 12 residues. The J segment lost 7 bases and the V segment lost 5 bases, leaving 5 bases of the junction unmatched. CDR3 sequence reads: CASSRAGIEQYF. The CDR3 region has the DNA TGTGCCAGCAGTCGAGCGGGGATAGAGCAGTACTTC.

The chain carries TRBV5-1 and TRBJ2-3, with a possible D match to TRBD1 (6 bases). V was trimmed by 0 bases and J by 2 bases, leaving 13 bases between them. Germline CDR1 and CDR2: SGHRS and YFSETQ. The CDR3 sequence is 16 residues long. CDR3 bases: TGCGCCAGCAGCTTGGGGGGGACACTCGCCACAGATACGCAGTATTTT. Translating gives CASSLGGTLATDTQYF.

This chain uses TRBV7-6 with TRBJ2-6; 7 bases are shared with TRBD1. The germline CDR1 and CDR2 sequences are SGHVS and FNYEAQ. The CDR3 length is 19 residues. V shed 4 bases, J shed 1 base, and the junction held 13 bases outside the gene matches. CDR3 residues: CASSWADREGVSGANVLTF. The CDR3 bases are TGTGCCAGCAGCTGGGCTGACAGGGAAGGTGTGTCTGGGGCCAACGTCCTGACTTTC.

The chain uses TRBV11-2 and TRBJ1-2; 9 positions agree with TRBD1. V lost 5 bases and J lost 5; bases outside the gene matches: 6. Germline V lookup: CDR1 SGHAT, CDR2 FQNNGV. The CDR3 covers 14 residues. CDR3 in DNA: TGTGCCAGCAGCCCGGACAGGGGAAGATATGGCTACACCTTC. Translated: CASSPDRGRYGYTF.

The chain has TRBV2 and TRBJ2-7, with 10 nucleotides matching TRBD2. The CDR3 contains 13 residues. Germline V CDR1 and CDR2: SNHLY, FYNNEI. The V gene end was trimmed by 9 bases and the J gene end by 6 bases; junction bases not matched to a gene: 8. The CDR3 loop is CASLAGVLLEQYF. CDR3 nucleotide sequence: TGTGCCAGTCTAGCGGGGGTTCTCCTCGAGCAGTACTTC. The full variable domain, in which reference TRBV2 and TRBJ2-7 provide the parts outside the CDR3, is EPEVTQTPSHQVTQMGQEVILRCVPISNHLYFYWYRQILGQKVEFLVSFYNNEISEKSEIFDDQFSVERPDGSNFTLKIRSTKLEDSAMYFCASLAGVLLEQYFGPGTRLTVT.

V and J are TRBV7-9 and TRBJ1-3, with TRBD1 as a possible D gene (6 bases). The V end lost 5 bases, the J end lost 4 bases, and 12 bases lay between the germline ends. The CDR3 consists of 14 residues. Germline values: CDR1 SEHNR, CDR2 FQNEAQ (reference sequence). CDR3 sequence: CASSEGVEGNTIYF. CDR3 DNA: TGTGCCAGCAGCGAGGGGGTAGAAGGAAACACCATATATTTT.

This chain joins TRBV5-1 and TRBJ1-1; 12 nucleotides align to TRBD1. After removal of 0 bases from V and 4 bases from J, the junction contained 1 base not matched to a gene. The V gene's germline CDR1 is SGHRS and CDR2 YFSETQ. This CDR3 has 15 residues. CDR3 in amino acids: CASSLGGQGATEAFF. CDR3 DNA sequence: TGCGCCAGCAGCTTGGGGGGACAGGGGGCCACTGAAGCTTTCTTT.

This clone has more than one count but fewer than ten. The rearrangement joins TRBV19 to TRBJ1-1, with D uncertain. V gave up 5 bases and J gave up 8 bases, with 12 bases separating them. This CDR3 contains 12 residues. Germline values: CDR1 LNHDA, CDR2 SQIVND (reference sequence). The CDR3 sequence: CASSPTENEAFF. As DNA, the CDR3 is TGTGCCAGTAGTCCGACGGAGAACGAAGCTTTCTTT.

V is TRBV4-1 and J is TRBJ1-2; 8 nucleotides line up with TRBD1. Germline values: CDR1 MGHRA, CDR2 YSYEKL. V trimming: 4 bases; J trimming: 6 bases; junction bases outside the gene matches: 7. CDR3 length equals 14 residues. The CDR3 coding sequence is TGCGCCAGCAGCCGTTTGGGACAGGACGATGGCTACACCTTC. Translating it yields CASSRLGQDDGYTF.

The V and J genes are TRBV5-1 and TRBJ2-1; TRBD1 might be the D (6 bases). CDR3 length equals 14 residues. The ends were cut back, 7 bases at V and 5 bases at J, with 16 bases in the middle. Germline V gives CDR1 SGHRS, CDR2 YFSETQ. Written as DNA, the CDR3 is TGCGCCAGCGGCACAGGGAACCCTGACAATGAGCAGTTCTTC. It is translated as CASGTGNPDNEQFF.

The chain uses TRBV20-1 and TRBJ2-3; TRBD2 aligns across 7 bases. CDR3 length: 10 residues. Germline assignment: CDR1 DFQATT and CDR2 SNEGSKA (reference sequence). Trimming at V came to 5 bases and at J to 8 bases, leaving 1 base not matched to a gene. The DNA of the CDR3 is TGCAGTGCTGGGGGGGGTACGCAGTATTTT. Its translation: CSAGGGTQYF.

This clone was seen more than once but under ten times. This chain uses TRBV25-1 with TRBJ2-7, with TRBD1 identical over 9 bases. CDR1 and CDR2 from the germline V gene are MGHDK and SYGVNS. This CDR3 has 14 residues. J was trimmed by 12 bases and V by 3 bases; bases with no gene match: 12. Here the CDR3 DNA reads TGTGCCAGCAGTGACCCACCGGGACAGGGAGAACTGTACTTC. Amino acid sequence: CASSDPPGQGELYF.

The chain carries TRBV10-2 and TRBJ1-6; 9 bases line up with TRBD1. The CDR3 has 13 residues. V trimming: 6 bases; J trimming: 7 bases; junction bases outside the gene matches: 1. Germline-derived CDR1 and CDR2 are WSHSY and SAAADI. Here the CDR3 DNA reads TGCGCCAGCAGGGACAGGGGAAATTCACCCCTCCACTTT. Translation: CASRDRGNSPLHF.

This chain connects TRBV6-1 to TRBJ2-7, with unresolved D. Germline CDR1 MNHNS, CDR2 SASEGT. The V and J ends lost 3 bases and 2 bases respectively, with 11 bases between them. The CDR3 runs to 14 residues. CDR3 DNA sequence: TGTGCCAGCAGTGAGCGGCTGAGGACCTACGAGCAGTACTTC. Encoded protein: CASSERLRTYEQYF.

V usage is TRBV10-3 and J usage is TRBJ2-7, with D maybe TRBD1 (5 bases). V shed 4 bases and J shed 3 bases, with 10 bases lying between them. Looked up from germline, CDR1 is ENHRY and CDR2 is SYGVKD. This CDR3 contains 13 residues. CDR3 residues: CAISADSNYEQYF. In nucleotides, the CDR3 is TGTGCCATCAGTGCTGACAGTAACTACGAGCAGTACTTC.

The chain has TRBV19 and TRBJ1-2; TRBD1 aligns across 7 bases. V lost 9 bases to trimming and J lost 3 bases; unmatched junction nucleotides: 4. Germline loops: CDR1 LNHDA, CDR2 SQIVND (reference sequence). The CDR3 runs to 12 residues. The CDR3 bases are TGTGCCAGCCAGGACAGGTACTATGGCTACACCTTC. Protein sequence: CASQDRYYGYTF.

The V call is TRBV9, the J call TRBJ1-2, with a weak D call TRBD1 (5 bases). V lost 4 bases and J lost 6, with 13 bases in between. This CDR3 spans 13 amino acids. The germline V gene has CDR1 SGDLS and CDR2 YYNGEE. Here the CDR3 DNA reads TGTGCCAGCAGCCCGCCAGGGCTTGATGGCTACACCTTC. Amino acids: CASSPPGLDGYTF.

V and J are TRBV5-4 and TRBJ1-1; weak D call: TRBD1 (6 bases). Trimming took 4 bases from V and 0 from J, leaving 13 bases between them. The germline gives CDR1 SGHNT, CDR2 YYREEE (reference sequence). This CDR3 spans 15 amino acids. The CDR3 protein is CASSPETGMNTEAFF. The CDR3 nucleotides are TGTGCCAGCAGCCCTGAGACAGGAATGAACACTGAAGCTTTCTTT.

The chain joins TRBV5-6 to TRBJ1-6, with no clear D. Trimming stripped 1 base from V and 10 bases from J, with 15 bases between. CDR3 length: 15 residues. The germline CDR1 and CDR2 sequences are SGHDT and YYEEEE. The CDR3 region has the DNA TGTGCCAGCAGCTTGCGGCTATCTGGGCCCTCACCCCTCCACTTT. Translation: CASSLRLSGPSPLHF.

J is TRBJ1-4 and V is TRBV28, with D unresolved. Trimming took off 7 bases at V and 0 bases at J, with 12 bases between the two ends. This CDR3 region has 15 residues. Germline V CDR1 and CDR2: MDHEN, SYDVKM. CDR3 in amino acids: CASITRLTTNEKLFF. As DNA, the CDR3 is TGTGCCAGCATTACCAGACTGACAACTAATGAAAAACTGTTTTTT.

This chain connects TRBV5-5 to TRBJ1-1; TRBD1 aligns across 10 bases. CDR3 length: 17 residues. The junction had 16 bases not matched to a gene; V was cut back by 4 bases and J by 7 bases. CDR1 is SGHKS, CDR2 YYEKEE, per germline (reference sequence). For the CDR3, the DNA is TGTGCCAGCAGCCCGGGGGCGACAGGGGGCGGAATGGGTGAAGCTTTCTTT. It encodes CASSPGATGGGMGEAFF. Based on the CDR3 plus reference TRBV5-5 and TRBJ1-1, the full variable domain is DAGVTQSPTHLIKTRGQQVTLRCSPISGHKSVSWYQQVLGQGPQFIFQYYEKEERGRGNFPDRFSARQFPNYSSELNVNALLLGDSALYLCASSPGATGGGMGEAFFGQGTRLTVV.

In this sample, this clone turned up a few times. The CDR3 is CADGRLGSGNTIYF. CDR3 in DNA: TGTGCTGACGGCAGACTCGGCTCTGGAAACACCATATATTTT. The V and J genes are TRBV7-9 and TRBJ1-3; D is unresolved. The CDR3 extends over 14 amino acids. Germline V gene sequence: CDR1 SEHNR, CDR2 FQNEAQ (reference sequence).

The V call is TRBV9, the J call TRBJ2-2; maybe TRBD2 (5 bases). Per the germline V gene, CDR1 is SGDLS and CDR2 is YYNGEE. Trimming stripped 0 bases from V and 3 bases from J, with 12 bases between. CDR3 length: 16 residues. In nucleotides, the CDR3 is TGTGCCAGCAGCGTAGATACGGGATTGGACACCGGGGAGCTGTTTTTT. This sequence encodes CASSVDTGLDTGELFF.

The chain is built from TRBV2 and TRBJ1-2; D may be TRBD1 (6 bases). Trimming took off 2 bases at V and 5 bases at J, with 15 bases between the two ends. The CDR3 runs 15 residues. CDR1 SNHLY and CDR2 FYNNEI come from the germline V gene. The CDR3 spells CASSEIVQGSYGYTF. CDR3 sequence (DNA): TGTGCCAGCAGTGAAATTGTGCAGGGGAGTTATGGCTACACCTTC.

The rearrangement links TRBV7-8 to TRBJ1-2, with TRBD1 as a possible D gene (6 bases). V dropped 5 bases and J dropped 5 bases, with 18 bases sitting between them. Germline V gives CDR1 SGHVS, CDR2 FQNEAQ. This CDR3 region has 15 residues. DNA of the CDR3: TGTGCCAGCAGCCTATCCCGGACAGTACAGTATGGCTACACCTTC. This gives the protein CASSLSRTVQYGYTF.

This clone was picked up one time. The chain recombines TRBV27 with TRBJ1-5, with TRBD1 matching over 8 bases. V shed 2 bases, J shed 1 base, and the junction held 1 base outside the gene matches. Germline assignment: CDR1 MNHEY and CDR2 SMNVEV (reference sequence). This CDR3 region has 15 residues. CDR3 region: CASSLGQGSNQPQHF. CDR3 nucleotide sequence: TGTGCCAGCAGTTTAGGACAGGGCAGCAATCAGCCCCAGCATTTT.

This clone appeared a single time. The chain is built from TRBV6-1 and TRBJ2-7; no clear D. Germline assignment: CDR1 MNHNS and CDR2 SASEGT. V shed 8 bases and J shed 3 bases, with 14 bases lying between them. The CDR3 sequence is 13 residues long. The CDR3 DNA follows: TGTGCCAGCTCGCGGCAGAGTGACTACGAGCAGTACTTC. Protein sequence: CASSRQSDYEQYF.

The CDR3, as DNA: TGTGCCAGCAGCACCCCGTCGGGGGGCTCCTATAATTCACCCCTCCACTTT. It specifies CASSTPSGGSYNSPLHF. This chain joins TRBV5-4 and TRBJ1-6, with D maybe TRBD1 (5 bases). This CDR3 region has 17 residues. Trimming pared 4 bases from V and 0 bases from J, leaving 14 bases between. Per the germline V gene, CDR1 is SGHNT and CDR2 is YYREEE (reference sequence). Complete variable domain (other parts from reference TRBV5-4 and TRBJ1-6): ETGVTQSPTHLIKTRGQQVTLRCSSQSGHNTVSWYQQALGQGPQFIFQYYREEENGRGNFPPRFSGLQFPNYSSELNVNALELDDSALYLCASSTPSGGSYNSPLHFGNGTRLTVT.

The V gene is TRBV5-1, the J gene TRBJ1-1, with a possible D match to TRBD1 (6 bases). Looked up from germline, CDR1 is SGHRS and CDR2 is YFSETQ. Trimming removed 4 bases from V and 11 bases from J, with 27 bases in between. The CDR3 is 16 amino acids. DNA for the CDR3: TGCGCCAGCAGCAGGGGGGGCGGGGGCGACGCATCGACCGCTTTCTTT. It specifies CASSRGGGGDASTAFF.